Listed below are T cell receptor beta chains from one sample, sequenced in a study of blood T cells in healthy people across ages. TCRdb re-called the 5' RACE reads with MiXCR, one entry per CDR3 protein. Of around 800,000 distinct CDR3 sequences in the sample, about 55% were seen once. The sequencing input was blood. Receptors were obtained from an elderly man in good health. The CDR3 runs from the conserved cysteine through the conserved F or W. The D gene is left open where the match is weak. Clone size is shown for a subset of rows, as once, few, many or a class of expanded clone.

j_call clone_size v_call d_call cdr3_aa cdr3_nt
TRBJ2-1 few TRBV4-2 TRBD2 CASSPSGGSLGNEQFF TGTGCCAGCAGCCCCTCGGGCGGGAGTTTAGGAAATGAGCAGTTCTTC
TRBJ2-1 - TRBV10-3 - CAISPRDTKPYNEQFF TGTGCCATCAGTCCCCGGGACACAAAGCCCTACAATGAGCAGTTCTTC
TRBJ2-5 few TRBV5-6 - CASSALPRIETQYF TGTGCCAGCAGCGCCCTGCCCAGGATAGAGACCCAGTACTTC
TRBJ2-7 - TRBV6-6 - CASSPVGGPSYEQYF TGTGCCAGCAGCCCCGTCGGGGGTCCCTCCTACGAGCAGTACTTC
TRBJ1-1 - TRBV6-1 - CASSGLSLGDTEAFF TGTGCCAGCAGTGGGCTTTCATTAGGGGACACTGAAGCTTTCTTT
TRBJ1-2 - TRBV28 TRBD1 CASSSGGLSDRGYGYTF TGTGCCAGCAGTTCCGGGGGGCTGTCGGACAGGGGCTATGGCTACACCTTC
TRBJ1-2 - TRBV6-6 - CASSYSGASNYGYTF TGTGCCAGCAGTTACTCGGGGGCTTCTAACTATGGCTACACCTTC
TRBJ1-1 - TRBV7-9 - CASSFIAFRGRTEAFF TGTGCCAGCAGCTTTATCGCCTTCAGGGGAAGGACTGAAGCTTTCTTT
TRBJ2-5 few TRBV9 - CASNNQGQETQYF TGTGCCAGCAACAATCAGGGACAAGAGACCCAGTACTTC
TRBJ2-1 - TRBV7-9 TRBD1 CASSLGDRSSYNEQFF TGTGCCAGCAGCTTAGGGGACAGGAGCTCCTACAATGAGCAGTTCTTC
TRBJ2-1 - TRBV24-1 - CATSDPRGRPNEQFF TGTGCCACCAGTGACCCCCGGGGCAGACCCAATGAGCAGTTCTTC
TRBJ2-4 few TRBV27 - CASSLFGSGNIQYF TGTGCCAGCAGTTTGTTCGGGAGTGGAAACATTCAGTACTTC
TRBJ1-4 few TRBV12-3/TRBV12-4 - CASSYSGVGKLFF TGTGCCAGCAGTTATTCTGGCGTAGGGAAACTGTTTTTT
TRBJ1-5 - TRBV24-1 - CATSDLDSNQPQHF TGTGCCACCAGTGACCTCGATAGCAATCAGCCCCAGCATTTT
TRBJ2-7 - TRBV7-2 TRBD2 CASRLTSGIYNEQYF TGTGCCAGCAGATTGACTAGCGGGATATACAATGAGCAGTACTTC
TRBJ2-5 - TRBV20-1 TRBD1 CSAVPGQGQETQYF TGCAGTGCCGTACCGGGACAGGGGCAAGAGACCCAGTACTTC
TRBJ2-4 few TRBV7-4 TRBD2 CASKLSPGGRAETKNIQYF TGTGCCAGCAAACTCTCCCCCGGCGGGAGGGCCGAAACCAAAAACATTCAGTACTTC
TRBJ1-2 - TRBV2 TRBD1 CASSEGRGQGGYTF TGTGCCAGCAGTGAAGGCAGGGGGCAGGGTGGCTACACCTTC
TRBJ2-1 - TRBV25-1 TRBD1 CASSPGQGHNEQFF TGTGCCAGCAGTCCGGGACAGGGCCACAATGAGCAGTTCTTC
TRBJ2-5 - TRBV7-9 - CASSGGLPQGTQYF TGTGCCAGCAGCGGCGGGCTCCCACAGGGGACCCAGTACTTC
TRBJ2-1 - TRBV7-8 TRBD2 CASSSGSGLAGANEQFF TGTGCCAGCAGCTCAGGGTCGGGACTAGCGGGAGCCAATGAGCAGTTCTTC
TRBJ2-7 few TRBV7-2 - CASSPAPGASYEQYF TGTGCCAGCAGCCCCGCGCCGGGGGCCTCCTACGAGCAGTACTTC
TRBJ1-1 - TRBV12-3/TRBV12-4 - CASGRGGVNTEAFF TGTGCCAGCGGCCGGGGAGGGGTGAACACTGAAGCTTTCTTT
TRBJ2-1 - TRBV5-1 - CASSWGGGRVNEQFF TGCGCCAGCAGCTGGGGTGGGGGCAGGGTCAATGAGCAGTTCTTC
TRBJ1-4 once TRBV12-3/TRBV12-4 TRBD1 CASSQSGGTGSKKLFF TGTGCCAGCAGCCAGAGTGGTGGGACAGGTAGTAAAAAACTGTTTTTT
TRBJ2-6 few TRBV28 - CASSYVPSGANVLTF TGTGCCAGCAGTTATGTTCCCTCTGGGGCCAACGTCCTGACTTTC
TRBJ2-7 - TRBV7-7 - CASSLAFGLSYEQYF TGTGCTAGCAGCTTAGCGTTCGGTCTCTCCTACGAGCAGTACTTC
TRBJ2-5 - TRBV11-2 TRBD2 CASSLGRLAGESETQYF TGTGCCAGCAGCTTAGGGCGACTAGCGGGAGAGAGTGAGACCCAGTACTTC
TRBJ2-7 many TRBV28 - CASSSPPEGQYF TGTGCCAGCAGCTCGCCCCCCGAGGGGCAGTACTTC
TRBJ2-1 - TRBV11-1 - CASSLALLVYNEQFF TGTGCCAGCAGCTTAGCGCTTTTAGTTTACAATGAGCAGTTCTTC
TRBJ1-6 - TRBV7-9 TRBD1 CASSRHRQGNSPLHF TGTGCCAGCAGCCGCCACCGACAGGGGAATTCACCCCTCCACTTT
TRBJ2-1 few TRBV4-1 TRBD1 CASSKGTGGNEQFF TGCGCCAGCAGCAAGGGGACAGGGGGCAATGAGCAGTTCTTC
TRBJ2-3 many TRBV6-6 TRBD2 CASSYGAGVKDTQYF TGTGCCAGCAGTTACGGAGCGGGAGTAAAAGATACGCAGTATTTT
TRBJ2-7 - TRBV28 TRBD2 CASSARTSLYEQYF TGTGCCAGCAGTGCAAGGACTAGCCTCTACGAGCAGTACTTC
TRBJ2-3 few TRBV5-1 - CASSQRTEHRYAYF TGCGCCAGCAGCCAACGCACGGAGCACAGATACGCGTATTTT
TRBJ2-3 - TRBV5-4 TRBD2 CASSSGLAGGQGDTQYF TGTGCCAGCAGCTCGGGACTAGCGGGAGGGCAGGGAGATACGCAGTATTTT
TRBJ2-3 - TRBV5-1 - CASSQTPGLPNTDTQYF TGCGCCAGCAGCCAAACCCCGGGGCTACCCAACACAGATACGCAGTATTTT
TRBJ1-2 - TRBV6-5 - CASSYEGLYGYTF TGTGCCAGCAGTTACGAGGGTCTCTATGGCTACACCTTC
TRBJ2-1 - TRBV15 - CATRVQATSYNEQFF TGTGCCACCAGGGTTCAGGCGACCTCCTACAATGAGCAGTTCTTC
TRBJ1-6 - TRBV6-6 - CASRVTGLSANSPLHF TGTGCCAGCAGGGTGACAGGACTCTCAGCCAATTCACCCCTCCACTTT
TRBJ2-7 few TRBV7-9 - CASSQGDFGNEQYF -
TRBJ2-3 - TRBV12-3/TRBV12-4 TRBD2 CASSLGGSGRDRYAYF TGTGCCAGCAGCCTAGGAGGGAGCGGGAGAGACAGATACGCGTATTTT
TRBJ2-1 once TRBV14 - CASSINWGYNEQFF TGTGCCAGCAGCATAAATTGGGGCTACAATGAGCAGTTCTTC
TRBJ1-2 - TRBV28 - CASSLSGYWGYTF TGTGCCAGCAGTTTATCTGGCTATTGGGGCTACACCTTC
TRBJ1-6 - TRBV29-1 TRBD1 CSARTGTGNSPLHF TGCAGCGCTCGGACGGGGACAGGAAATTCACCCCTCCACTTT
TRBJ2-3 - TRBV12-3/TRBV12-4 TRBD2 CASLLAGRDRYAYF TGTGCCAGCCTTCTAGCGGGAAGGGACAGATACGCGTATTTT
TRBJ2-7 - TRBV10-1 - CASSPAARGVGEQYF TGCGCCAGCAGCCCCGCTGCCAGGGGAGTGGGCGAGCAGTACTTC
TRBJ1-2 - TRBV27 TRBD1 CASSSTPGQAGIYGYTF TGTGCCAGCAGTTCCACCCCGGGACAGGCCGGAATTTATGGCTACACCTTC
TRBJ1-2 - TRBV5-1 - CASSLDVNTYGYTF TGCGCCAGCAGCTTGGACGTAAACACCTATGGCTACACCTTC
TRBJ2-1 - TRBV9 - CASSVGFSPGESSYNEQFF TGTGCCAGCAGCGTTGGTTTCTCTCCCGGCGAAAGCTCCTACAATGAGCAGTTCTTC
TRBJ1-2 - TRBV5-6 - CASSPGGRGILYGYTF TGTGCCAGCAGCCCGGGGGGCAGGGGAATACTCTATGGCTACACCTTC
TRBJ2-7 - TRBV30 - CAWSQQDYEQYF TGTGCCTGGAGCCAACAGGACTACGAGCAGTACTTC
TRBJ1-1 - TRBV20-1 TRBD1 CSASYRGDRVTFF TGCAGTGCTAGCTACAGAGGGGACAGGGTAACTTTCTTT